Below, 24 T cell receptor beta chains from the same sample are listed, as sequenced in a study of blood T cell repertoires in COVID-19. Sequencing used immunoSEQ multiplex PCR; TCRdb keeps in-frame clones, though not all of them. Among about 150,000 clones listed, around 90% were seen once. Material for sequencing was peripheral blood. The receptors derive from a man between 60 and 75 years old with active or convalescent COVID-19.

V and J are TRBV29-1 and TRBJ2-7; 10 nucleotides align to TRBD1. V lost 5 bases and J lost 2; bases outside the gene matches: 6. From germline, CDR1 is SQVTM and CDR2 ANQGSEA. The CDR3 is made up of 14 amino acids. This CDR3 is CSVRGTGVTYEQYF. In nucleotides, the CDR3 is TGCAGCGTTCGTGGGACAGGGGTCACCTACGAGCAGTACTTC.

V gene TRBV7-9 combines with J gene TRBJ1-5, with D tentatively TRBD1 (5 bases). CDR1 SEHNR and CDR2 FQNEAQ come from the germline V gene (reference sequence). The CDR3 is 15 amino acids. Trimming cost V 1 base and J 2 bases, with 9 bases left between them. CDR3 region: CASSLEGSGNQPQHF. The CDR3 region has the DNA TGTGCCAGCAGCTTAGAGGGGTCAGGCAATCAGCCCCAGCATTTT.

The chain joins TRBV28 to TRBJ1-1, with a tentative D call TRBD1 (6 bases). The V end lost 3 bases, the J end lost 3 bases, and 20 bases lay between the germline ends. Germline CDR1 and CDR2: MDHEN and SYDVKM. The CDR3 covers 17 residues. CDR3 DNA: TGTGCCAGCAGTTTGCCCAATGGGACACCCAGGGACACTGAAGCTTTCTTT. Its protein product is CASSLPNGTPRDTEAFF. Full variable domain (missing parts from reference TRBV28 and TRBJ1-1): DVKVTQSSRYLVKRTGEKVFLECVQDMDHENMFWYRQDPGLGLRLIYFSYDVKMKEKGDIPEGYSVSREKKERFSLILESASTNQTSMYLCASSLPNGTPRDTEAFFGQGTRLTVV.

The CDR3 loop is CASSLGLAGTLETQYF. For the CDR3, the DNA is TGTGCCAGCAGCCTTGGACTAGCGGGAACATTAGAGACCCAGTACTTC. The V and J genes are TRBV13 and TRBJ2-5; 12 positions match TRBD2. The V gene end was trimmed by 5 bases and the J gene end by 4 bases; junction bases not matched to a gene: 8. The CDR3 spans 16 residues. Looked up from germline, CDR1 is PRHDT and CDR2 is FYEKMQ (reference sequence). Drawing the rest from reference TRBV13 and TRBJ2-5, the complete variable domain is AAGVIQSPRHLIKEKRETATLKCYPIPRHDTVYWYQQGPGQDPQFLISFYEKMQSDKGSIPDRFSAQQFSDYHSELNMSSLELGDSALYFCASSLGLAGTLETQYFGPGTRLLVL.

This chain connects TRBV5-6 to TRBJ2-2; weak D call: TRBD2 (5 bases). With 1 base removed from V and 8 bases from J, the gap between germline ends came to 6 bases. Germline V gene lookup returns CDR1 SGHDT and CDR2 YYEEEE. The CDR3 is 12 amino acids. The DNA of the CDR3 is TGTGCCAGCAGCTTGCCGGGAGGGGAGCTGTTTTTT. It is translated as CASSLPGGELFF.

The chain joins TRBV9 to TRBJ2-3; 7 positions match TRBD2. The CDR3 runs to 15 residues. The trim removed 3 bases at V and 3 bases at J, leaving 7 bases unmatched. Germline CDR1 is SGDLS and CDR2 is YYNGEE. CDR3 sequence (DNA): TGTGCCAGCAGCGAACTAGCGAGTCCAACAGATACGCAGTATTTT. It yields the protein CASSELASPTDTQYF.

This rearrangement joins TRBV28 to TRBJ2-2; 8 bases agree with TRBD2. Germline lookup yields CDR1 MDHEN and CDR2 SYDVKM. The CDR3 contains 16 residues. V lost 4 bases, J lost 6 bases, and 10 bases stayed unmatched. The CDR3 DNA follows: TGTGCCAGCAGTTCACCCGGGACTAGGGCTCCCGGGGAGCTGTTTTTT. Amino acids: CASSSPGTRAPGELFF.

V and J are TRBV5-1 and TRBJ2-3; D remains ambiguous. Between the trimmed V and J ends, which lost 0 bases and 1 base, there was a span of 6 bases. The CDR3 is 14 residues long. Germline CDR1 and CDR2: SGHRS and YFSETQ. CDR3 in amino acids: CASSLVLRTDTQYF. The CDR3 DNA reads as TGCGCCAGCAGCTTGGTTCTCCGCACAGATACGCAGTATTTT.

The rearrangement uses TRBV9 and TRBJ1-1, with D possibly matching TRBD1 (5 bases). Germline values: CDR1 SGDLS, CDR2 YYNGEE. The V gene lost 0 bases and the J gene lost 1 base, with 13 bases spanning the gap. The CDR3 is 16 amino acids. This chain's CDR3 is CASSVGLWGENTEAFF. CDR3 coding DNA: TGTGCCAGCAGCGTAGGACTATGGGGGGAGAACACTGAAGCTTTCTTT.

J is TRBJ2-7 and V is TRBV9, with D unclear. The CDR3 contains 11 residues. CDR1 and CDR2 (germline): SGDLS, YYNGEE. Trimming pared 0 bases from V and 7 bases from J, leaving 5 bases between. CDR3 in amino acids: CASSVAGEQYF. In nucleotides, the CDR3 is TGTGCCAGCAGCGTAGCCGGGGAGCAGTACTTC.

The rearrangement uses TRBV11-2 and TRBJ1-1; no reliable D call. V lost 1 base, J lost 1 base, and 4 bases lay in between. CDR3 length: 13 amino acids. Per germline, CDR1 SGHAT and CDR2 FQNNGV. CDR3 protein: CASSLGRNTEAFF. CDR3 DNA sequence: TGTGCCAGCAGCTTAGGGAGGAACACTGAAGCTTTCTTT.

The rearrangement uses TRBV9 and TRBJ1-2; D is undetermined. The CDR3 runs 16 residues. Germline values: CDR1 SGDLS, CDR2 YYNGEE. V gave up 0 bases and J gave up 3 bases, with 15 bases separating them. Here the CDR3 reads CASSVAPEPRDYGYTF. The CDR3 DNA reads as TGTGCCAGCAGCGTAGCCCCCGAACCCCGGGACTATGGCTACACCTTC.

The chain recombines TRBV15 with TRBJ2-5, with 8 bases fitting TRBD1. Germline V CDR1 and CDR2: LNHNV, YYDKDF (reference sequence). The CDR3 runs to 15 residues. The ends lost 1 base at V and 4 bases at J; junction bases unmatched: 5. CDR3 region: CATSRGQGASETQYF. The DNA of the CDR3 is TGTGCCACCAGCAGAGGTCAGGGGGCTTCAGAGACCCAGTACTTC.

The chain uses TRBV12-5 and TRBJ2-3, with a weak D call TRBD1 (5 bases). The germline V gene has CDR1 LGHNT and CDR2 FRNRAP. Deletions cut 2 bases from V and 4 bases from J, with 10 bases between. This CDR3 region has 14 residues. In DNA, the CDR3 is TGTGCTAGTGGTTTGAGACAGAGGCCAGATACGCAGTATTTT. It specifies CASGLRQRPDTQYF.

The chain employs TRBV7-8 and TRBJ1-2; D is undetermined. Germline CDR1 reads SGHVS; CDR2 reads FQNEAQ. The CDR3 is 13 amino acids. V shed 1 base and J shed 8 bases, with 11 bases lying between them. The CDR3 sequence: CASSLDRVFGYTF. For the CDR3, the DNA is TGTGCCAGCAGCTTAGACAGAGTTTTCGGCTACACCTTC.

This clone was found a few times. The V and J genes are TRBV4-1 and TRBJ2-2, with D uncertain. Trimming removed 0 bases at V and 3 bases at J, with 8 bases between. Germline CDR1 reads MGHRA; CDR2 reads YSYEKL. The CDR3 is made up of 15 amino acids. CDR3 sequence: CASSQESPHTGELFF. The CDR3 DNA is TGCGCCAGCAGCCAAGAGAGCCCCCACACCGGGGAGCTGTTTTTT.

V gene TRBV5-1 combines with J gene TRBJ2-1, with 9 nucleotides matching TRBD1. CDR3 length: 14 amino acids. V shed 4 bases, J shed 8 bases, and the junction held 7 bases outside the gene matches. Germline V gene sequence: CDR1 SGHRS, CDR2 YFSETQ. In DNA form, the CDR3 reads TGCGCCAGCAGCAACGGACAGGGGCTTCATGAGCAGTTCTTC. Protein: CASSNGQGLHEQFF.

The genes are TRBV29-1 and TRBJ2-1; 10 bases align to TRBD2. The CDR3 is 15 residues long. The V gene's germline CDR1 is SQVTM and CDR2 ANQGSEA. J gave up 9 bases and V 2 bases, and 10 bases lay outside the gene matches. CDR3 nucleotides: TGCAGCGTTGAAAAGGCTAGCGGGAGTACGGGTGAGCAGTTCTTC. Its protein is CSVEKASGSTGEQFF.

The chain recombines TRBV3-1 (or the pseudogene TRBV3-2) with TRBJ1-1; D is unresolved. Germline lookup yields CDR1 LGHDT and CDR2 YNNKEL (reference sequence). The CDR3 is 12 amino acids. The germline V and J ends were trimmed by 3 bases and 4 bases, with 6 bases remaining between them. Here the CDR3 DNA reads TGTGCCAGCAGCCAGCGAAGCACTGAAGCTTTCTTT. It codes for CASSQRSTEAFF.

The rearrangement links TRBV7-3 to TRBJ1-1; D ambiguous. Germline CDR1 and CDR2: SGHTA and FQGTGA. V shed 6 bases and J shed 3 bases, with 11 bases lying between them. CDR3 size: 13 residues. The CDR3 region is CASSLTGDTEAFF. The DNA of the CDR3 is TGTGCCAGCAGTTTGACCGGGGACACTGAAGCTTTCTTT.

The J gene is TRBJ1-4, the V gene TRBV6-6; weak D call: TRBD1 (5 bases). Between the trimmed V and J ends, which lost 4 bases and 7 bases, there was a span of 19 bases. The CDR3 sequence is 16 residues long. The germline gives CDR1 MNHNY, CDR2 SVGAGI (reference sequence). The CDR3, as DNA: TGTGCCAGCAGTTCCCGGGTCGGGGGGGAAGGTGAAAAACTGTTTTTT. It codes for CASSSRVGGEGEKLFF.

DNA for the CDR3: TGTGCCAGCAGCTTAGGGACAGCGTGGGGAGAGACCCAGTACTTC. Protein sequence: CASSLGTAWGETQYF. The chain couples TRBV7-6 to TRBJ2-5, with D perhaps matching TRBD1 (6 bases). Germline V lookup: CDR1 SGHVS, CDR2 FNYEAQ. Trimming shortened V by 1 base and J by 4 bases, and 13 bases separated the two germline ends. This CDR3 comprises 15 residues. Looking up the rest from reference TRBV7-6 and TRBJ2-5 gives the full variable domain: GAGVSQSPRYKVTKRGQDVALRCDPISGHVSLYWYRQALGQGPEFLTYFNYEAQQDKSGLPNDRFSAERPEGSISTLTIQRTEQRDSAMYRCASSLGTAWGETQYFGPGTRLLVL.

The chain uses TRBV7-9 and TRBJ1-1; perhaps TRBD1 as D (6 bases). The CDR3 loop spans 18 amino acids. Germline CDR1 and CDR2: SEHNR and FQNEAQ (reference sequence). The germline V and J ends were trimmed by 0 bases and 0 bases, with 17 bases remaining between them. The CDR3 coding sequence is TGTGCCAGCAGCTTAGCGGGCAGGGGAGAATTTATGAACACTGAAGCTTTCTTT. As protein: CASSLAGRGEFMNTEAFF.

The chain links TRBV11-2 to TRBJ2-7, with D perhaps TRBD2 (5 bases). V dropped 1 base and J dropped 1 base, with 17 bases sitting between them. The V gene's germline CDR1 is SGHAT and CDR2 FQNNGV. There are 17 residues in the CDR3. CDR3 in amino acids: CASSLVLVSGASYEQYF. In DNA, the CDR3 is TGTGCCAGCAGCTTAGTACTTGTCAGCGGAGCTTCCTACGAGCAGTACTTC.